The rows below give T cell receptor beta chains drawn from one sample of a study of blood T cell repertoires in COVID-19. Here immunoSEQ multiplex PCR was the method, and the copy in TCRdb shows in-frame clones only, minus some. Of 120,000 to 150,000 clones in the sample, under 90% are singletons; the top ten hold about 38%. Source material: peripheral blood. The receptors come from a human donor in a cohort sampled during active COVID-19. Each CDR3 is given with its conserved first and last residue. The D gene is left open where the match is weak. Clone size is stated in some rows and not others, as once, few, many or a class when expanded.

abundance	j_gene	d_gene	v_gene	CDR3aa	CDR3nt
NA	TRBJ2-7	NA	TRBV3-1/TRBV3-2	CASSQRQGGEQYF	TGTGCCAGCAGCCAACGACAGGGAGGCGAGCAGTACTTC
NA	TRBJ1-4	NA	TRBV7-6	CASSRYGKLFF	TGTGCCAGCAGCCGCTATGGAAAACTGTTTTTT
NA	TRBJ2-3	TRBD2	TRBV20-1	CSASSGGLARGGTDTQYF	TGCAGTGCTAGTAGCGGGGGGCTAGCACGGGGGGGCACAGATACGCAGTATTTT
NA	TRBJ1-5	NA	TRBV7-8	CASSAVGNQPQHF	TGTGCCAGCAGCGCGGTTGGCAATCAGCCCCAGCATTTT
NA	TRBJ1-2	TRBD1	TRBV6-6	CASSKGTGDYGYTF	TGTGCCAGCAGTAAAGGGACAGGGGACTATGGCTACACCTTC
NA	TRBJ2-5	TRBD2	TRBV20-1	CSASRLAGGLQETQYF	TGCAGTGCTAGTCGACTAGCGGGGGGACTACAAGAGACCCAGTACTTC
NA	TRBJ1-5	NA	TRBV19	CASTFHGQYSNQPQHF	TGTGCCAGTACCTTTCACGGACAGTATAGCAATCAGCCCCAGCATTTT
NA	TRBJ1-1	NA	TRBV9	CASSVEAGSTEAFF	TGTGCCAGCAGCGTAGAGGCAGGGTCCACTGAAGCTTTCTTT
many	TRBJ2-7	TRBD1	TRBV19	CASSWGRDRLEQYF	TGTGCCAGTAGTTGGGGCAGGGACAGGCTCGAGCAGTACTTC
NA	TRBJ1-5	TRBD1	TRBV28	CASNSRGLGNQPQHF	TGTGCCAGCAACAGCAGGGGGCTAGGGAATCAGCCCCAGCATTTT
NA	TRBJ2-7	NA	TRBV27	CASSLGPPYEQYF	TGTGCCAGCAGCTTAGGGCCTCCCTACGAGCAGTACTTC
NA	TRBJ2-2	NA	TRBV24-1	CATRSLETGELFF	TGTGCCACCAGATCACTAGAAACCGGGGAGCTGTTTTTT
NA	TRBJ2-7	TRBD1	TRBV28	CASSSPGQAPYEQYF	TGTGCCAGCAGCTCCCCGGGACAGGCCCCCTACGAGCAGTACTTC
many	TRBJ1-6	TRBD1	TRBV6-5	CASTGQGSPLHF	TGTGCCAGCACTGGACAGGGCTCACCCCTCCACTTT
NA	TRBJ2-7	NA	TRBV3-1/TRBV3-2	CASSRPFGGSTYEQYF	TGTGCCAGCAGCCGACCCTTTGGAGGGTCGACCTACGAGCAGTACTTC
NA	TRBJ2-2	NA	TRBV7-2	CASSSPTGSRAGELFF	TGTGCCAGCAGCTCTCCGACAGGCTCCAGGGCCGGGGAGCTGTTTTTT
NA	TRBJ2-1	NA	TRBV9	CASSVADSLVFYNYNEQFF	TGTGCCAGCAGCGTAGCCGACTCCTTAGTATTTTATAACTACAATGAGCAGTTCTTC
NA	TRBJ1-1	NA	TRBV25-1	CASSEWGDTEAFF	TGTGCCAGCAGTGAATGGGGAGACACTGAAGCTTTCTTT
few	TRBJ1-2	NA	TRBV5-1	CASSLDPAGYGYTF	TGCGCCAGCAGCTTGGACCCGGCAGGGTATGGCTACACCTTC
NA	TRBJ2-1	NA	TRBV6-5	CASSPPSYNEQFF	TGTGCCAGCAGTCCCCCGAGTTACAATGAGCAGTTCTTC